The 23 T cell receptor beta chains reported below all come from one sample, sequenced in a study of blood T cell repertoires in COVID-19. Method: immunoSEQ multiplex PCR; TCRdb's copy keeps in-frame clones and lacks some. The repertoire holds approximately 100,000 clones, with about 86% as singletons. Specimen: PBMCs or T cells enriched from blood (not recorded which). All receptors come from a woman between 50 and 59 years old who had recovered from COVID-19.

The genes are TRBV3-1 (or the pseudogene TRBV3-2) and TRBJ1-1; 7 positions agree with TRBD1. The V and J ends lost 4 bases and 3 bases, in that order; junction bases with no gene match: 5. The CDR3 is 14 amino acids. Germline V gene sequence: CDR1 LGHDT, CDR2 YNNKEL (reference sequence). The CDR3 sequence is CASSLSTGHTEAFF. The CDR3 DNA reads TGTGCCAGCAGCCTCTCGACAGGGCACACTGAAGCTTTCTTT.

The chain links TRBV6-8 to TRBJ1-5, with 9 positions matching TRBD1. V trimming: 2 bases; J trimming: 6 bases; junction bases outside the gene matches: 8. The CDR3 length is 16 residues. Germline V gene data show CDR1 as MNHGY and CDR2 as SAAAGT. The CDR3 DNA reads TGTGCCAGCAGTTACAGACAGGGGGTTGACGTTCAGCCCCAGCATTTT. Protein product: CASSYRQGVDVQPQHF.

This chain links TRBV6-6 with TRBJ1-4, with D uncertain. Trimming removed 5 bases from V and 6 bases from J, with 16 bases in between. The CDR3 consists of 15 residues. CDR1 is MNHNY, CDR2 SVGAGI, per germline (reference sequence). CDR3 protein: CASSRAGLHDEKLFF. The CDR3 nucleotides read TGTGCCAGCAGTCGGGCAGGATTGCACGATGAAAAACTGTTTTTT.

In its sample, this clone was seen once. V is TRBV3-1 (or the pseudogene TRBV3-2) and J is TRBJ2-5; tentative D call: TRBD2 (5 bases). CDR3 size: 12 residues. V lost 4 bases, J lost 7 bases, and 10 bases lay in between. In germline, CDR1 is LGHDT, CDR2 YNNKEL (reference sequence). The CDR3 protein is CASSPRVGTQYF. CDR3 nucleotide sequence: TGTGCCAGCAGCCCGCGGGTGGGGACCCAGTACTTC.

Many counts were recorded for this clone. V gene TRBV15 combines with J gene TRBJ2-6; D is possibly TRBD1 (5 bases). In germline, CDR1 is LNHNV, CDR2 YYDKDF (reference sequence). The CDR3 spans 16 residues. The germline V and J ends were trimmed by 0 bases and 0 bases, with 6 bases remaining between them. In DNA form, the CDR3 reads TGTGCCACCAGCAGAGAGGGGCACTCTGGGGCCAACGTCCTGACTTTC. Protein product: CATSREGHSGANVLTF.

The gene calls are TRBV3-1 (or the pseudogene TRBV3-2) and TRBJ1-3; a weak D match, TRBD1 (6 bases). V lost 1 base and J lost 4, with 11 bases in between. The germline V gene has CDR1 LGHDT and CDR2 YNNKEL (reference sequence). This CDR3 spans 15 amino acids. The CDR3 nucleotides are TGTGCCAGCAGCCAAGGGGGGACATCAGGAAACACCATATATTTT. Translating gives CASSQGGTSGNTIYF.

The rearrangement uses TRBV7-2 and TRBJ2-7; D is ambiguous. The V gene's germline CDR1 is SGHTA and CDR2 FQGNSA. The CDR3 runs 11 residues. With 6 bases removed from V and 2 bases from J, the gap between germline ends came to 5 bases. The CDR3 DNA follows: TGTGCCAGCAGTACTGCCTACGAGCAGTACTTC. This codes for CASSTAYEQYF. Supplemented by reference TRBV7-2 and TRBJ2-7, the full variable domain reads GAGVSQSPSNKVTEKGKDVELRCDPISGHTALYWYRQSLGQGLEFLIYFQGNSAPDKSGLPSDRFSAERTGGSVSTLTIQRTQQEDSAVYLCASSTAYEQYFGPGTRLTVT.

The chain carries TRBV18 and TRBJ2-7, with 14 bases that match TRBD2. The V segment lost 6 bases and the J segment 3 bases; nucleotides outside the gene matches: 1. The CDR3 is 14 residues long. The germline CDR1 and CDR2 sequences are KGHSH and LQKENI. The CDR3 DNA reads as TGTGCCAGCTCCGGGACTAGCGGGAGCTACGAGCAGTACTTC. This codes for CASSGTSGSYEQYF. The variable domain in full, with the rest retrieved from reference TRBV18 and TRBJ2-7, is NAGVMQNPRHLVRRRGQEARLRCSPMKGHSHVYWYRQLPEEGLKFMVYLQKENIIDESGMPKERFSAEFPKEGPSILRIQQVVRGDSAAYFCASSGTSGSYEQYFGPGTRLTVT.

This rearrangement joins TRBV10-3 to TRBJ1-1; D is ambiguous. Germline V gene sequence: CDR1 ENHRY, CDR2 SYGVKD. The CDR3 consists of 13 residues. V was trimmed by 8 bases and J by 2 bases, leaving 12 bases between them. The CDR3 bases are TGTGCCATCGAGGGAGGTGCAAACACTGAAGCTTTCTTT. As protein: CAIEGGANTEAFF.

V usage is TRBV11-2 and J usage is TRBJ2-3; 10 bases agree with TRBD1. After removal of 3 bases from V and 5 bases from J, the junction contained 5 bases not matched to a gene. Germline CDR1 reads SGHAT; CDR2 reads FQNNGV. The CDR3 is made up of 15 amino acids. This CDR3 is CASSLGQGLVDTQYF. CDR3 DNA: TGTGCCAGCAGCTTGGGACAGGGGCTTGTAGATACGCAGTATTTT. Full variable domain (remainder filled in from reference TRBV11-2 and TRBJ2-3): EAGVAQSPRYKIIEKRQSVAFWCNPISGHATLYWYQQILGQGPKLLIQFQNNGVVDDSQLPKDRFSAERLKGVDSTLKIQPAKLEDSAVYLCASSLGQGLVDTQYFGPGTRLTVL.

J is TRBJ2-2 and V is TRBV13; D is possibly TRBD1 (6 bases). Germline CDR1 and CDR2: PRHDT and FYEKMQ (reference sequence). This CDR3 is 15 amino acids long. Trimming took 3 bases from V and 0 from J, leaving 8 bases between them. The DNA for the CDR3 is TGTGCCAGCAGCTTTGGACAGTCGAACACCGGGGAGCTGTTTTTT. It codes for CASSFGQSNTGELFF.

This chain links TRBV25-1 with TRBJ2-7; 9 bases line up with TRBD1. This CDR3 spans 17 amino acids. Per the germline V gene, CDR1 is MGHDK and CDR2 is SYGVNS. The junction had 14 bases not matched to a gene; V was cut back by 4 bases and J by 4 bases. The CDR3 protein is CASSAQRMPGQGYEQYF. CDR3 DNA sequence: TGTGCCAGCAGTGCCCAGAGGATGCCGGGACAGGGATACGAGCAGTACTTC.

The J gene is TRBJ1-6, the V gene TRBV7-9, with TRBD1 identical over 7 bases. Germline loops: CDR1 SEHNR, CDR2 FQNEAQ (reference sequence). V trimming: 5 bases; J trimming: 4 bases; junction bases outside the gene matches: 5. The CDR3 length is 15 residues. This chain's CDR3 is CASSVRGQYNSPLHF. CDR3 DNA sequence: TGTGCCAGCAGCGTACGGGGACAGTATAATTCACCCCTCCACTTT.

The genes are TRBV28 and TRBJ2-7; TRBD2 aligns across 12 bases. Germline V lookup: CDR1 MDHEN, CDR2 SYDVKM. The CDR3 is 15 amino acids. With V trimmed by 3 bases and J by 6 bases, 6 bases remained unmatched. The CDR3 loop reads CASSFPGLAGSEQYF. CDR3 sequence (DNA): TGTGCCAGCAGTTTTCCGGGACTAGCGGGTTCCGAGCAGTACTTC.

This clone was counted only a few times. The J gene is TRBJ2-3, the V gene TRBV12-1; whether TRBD2, the table's D call, matches the DNA was not checked. TRBV12-1 is given as a pseudogene. The CDR3 extends over 14 amino acids. The CDR3 DNA follows: TGTGCCAGCAGCTTTACGGGGGGCGAAAATACGCAGTATTTT. Its protein is CASSFTGGENTQYF.

The chain carries TRBV28 and TRBJ2-5, with D possibly TRBD2 on 6 matching bases. CDR3 length: 13 amino acids. CDR1 MDHEN and CDR2 SYDVKM come from the germline V gene. The ends were cut back, 2 bases at V and 10 bases at J, with 14 bases in the middle. The CDR3: CASSLAGPKGQYF. The CDR3, as DNA: TGTGCCAGCAGTTTAGCGGGACCAAAAGGCCAGTACTTC.

This clone was recorded once. This rearrangement joins TRBV5-4 to TRBJ2-1; D is unclear. CDR1 SGHNT and CDR2 YYREEE come from the germline V gene (reference sequence). The CDR3 runs 14 residues. The germline V and J ends were trimmed by 1 base and 8 bases, with 13 bases remaining between them. CDR3 sequence: CASSLSNGRDEQFF. For the CDR3, the DNA is TGTGCCAGCAGCTTGAGTAACGGTCGCGATGAGCAGTTCTTC. Full variable domain (remainder filled in from reference TRBV5-4 and TRBJ2-1): ETGVTQSPTHLIKTRGQQVTLRCSSQSGHNTVSWYQQALGQGPQFIFQYYREEENGRGNFPPRFSGLQFPNYSSELNVNALELDDSALYLCASSLSNGRDEQFFGPGTRLTVL.

J is TRBJ1-6 and V is TRBV18; D ambiguous. Germline V gives CDR1 KGHSH, CDR2 LQKENI. Trimming removed 2 bases at V and 8 bases at J, with 10 bases between. This CDR3 has 14 residues. CDR3 residues: CASSPAGVDSPLHF. Here the CDR3 DNA reads TGTGCCAGCTCACCAGCGGGCGTTGATTCACCCCTCCACTTT.

In DNA form, the CDR3 reads TGTGCCAGCAGCCTACCTTGGGGAGGTGAAAAACTGTTTTTT. Residues: CASSLPWGGEKLFF. The chain links TRBV7-2 to TRBJ1-4, with unresolved D. This CDR3 spans 14 amino acids. The ends were cut back, 5 bases at V and 7 bases at J, with 14 bases in the middle. Germline V gene sequence: CDR1 SGHTA, CDR2 FQGNSA.

This clone was seen only once. The V and J genes are TRBV27 and TRBJ1-5, with 9 bases fitting TRBD1. The CDR3 is 13 residues long. V lost 6 bases and J lost 5; bases outside the gene matches: 2. Germline CDR1 and CDR2: MNHEY and SMNVEV (reference sequence). The CDR3 DNA sequence: TGTGCCAGCAGGGACAGGGGAGATCAGCCCCAGCATTTT. Its protein is CASRDRGDQPQHF.

The chain recombines TRBV5-1 with TRBJ2-7; D may be TRBD1 (5 bases). The V end was cut by 0 bases, the J end by 6 bases, with 10 bases between. This CDR3 has 13 amino acids. CDR1 and CDR2 (germline): SGHRS, YFSETQ. This chain's CDR3 is CASSLGRDLEQYF. The CDR3 region has the DNA TGCGCCAGCAGCTTGGGCAGGGATCTCGAGCAGTACTTC.

V and J are TRBV6-5 and TRBJ1-5; D is ambiguous. Germline CDR1 MNHEY, CDR2 SVGAGI. Deletions cut 5 bases from V and 2 bases from J, with 7 bases between. CDR3 size: 13 residues. The CDR3 coding sequence is TGTGCCAGCAGTCCCTCTCGCAATCAGCCCCAGCATTTT. This gives the protein CASSPSRNQPQHF.

V usage is TRBV10-3 and J usage is TRBJ2-1; 10 bases map to TRBD1. From germline, CDR1 is ENHRY and CDR2 SYGVKD. V dropped 4 bases and J dropped 5; count of bases not matched to a gene: 8. This CDR3 has 16 residues. CDR3 amino acids: CAISVRGTGENNEQFF. CDR3 DNA sequence: TGTGCCATCAGTGTAAGGGGGACAGGGGAAAACAATGAGCAGTTCTTC.